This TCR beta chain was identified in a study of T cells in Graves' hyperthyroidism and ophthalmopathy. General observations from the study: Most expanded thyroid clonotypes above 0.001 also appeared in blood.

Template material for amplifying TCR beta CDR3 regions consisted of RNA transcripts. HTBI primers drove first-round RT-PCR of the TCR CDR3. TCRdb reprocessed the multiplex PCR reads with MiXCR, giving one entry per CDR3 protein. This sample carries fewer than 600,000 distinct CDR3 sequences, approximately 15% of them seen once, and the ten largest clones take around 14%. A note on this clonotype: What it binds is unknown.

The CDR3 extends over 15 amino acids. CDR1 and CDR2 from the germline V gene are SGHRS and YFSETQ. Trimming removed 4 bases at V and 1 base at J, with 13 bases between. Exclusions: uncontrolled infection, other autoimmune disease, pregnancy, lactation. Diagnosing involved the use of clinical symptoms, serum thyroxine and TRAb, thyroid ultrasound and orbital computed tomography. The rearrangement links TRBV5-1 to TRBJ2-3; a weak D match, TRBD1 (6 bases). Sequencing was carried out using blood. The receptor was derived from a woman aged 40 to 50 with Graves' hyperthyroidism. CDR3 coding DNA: TGCGCCAGCAGCGGCCAAAACAGGGGCACAGATACGCAGTATTTT. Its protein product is CASSGQNRGTDTQYF.